The rows below give T cell receptor beta chains drawn from one sample of a study of OX40 agonist ivuxolimab in advanced cancers. Method: immunoSEQ multiplex PCR; TCRdb's copy keeps in-frame clones and lacks some. The sample comprises about 130,000 clones, approximately 90% of which are singletons, and approximately 0.81% rests with the top ten. The source was CD4+ or CD8+ T cells sorted from blood, collected in a trial of the OX40 agonist ivuxolimab. These receptor sequences come from an adult with an advanced solid tumor such as melanoma, head and neck, liver or kidney cancer. Each CDR3 is given with its conserved first and last residue.

len | j_gene | v_gene | CDR3aa
15 | TRBJ1-4 | TRBV5-1 | CASSPQGISNEKLFF
13 | TRBJ1-1 | TRBV27 | CASSLNLNTEAFF
13 | TRBJ2-7 | TRBV5-1 | CASSMDRSYEQYF
18 | TRBJ2-7 | TRBV11-2 | CASSLDPGQGQGSYEQYF
13 | TRBJ1-4 | TRBV30 | CAWSVTGREKLFF
14 | TRBJ1-2 | TRBV19 | CASSIGSPTRSYTF
14 | TRBJ1-6 | TRBV7-9 | CASSLGSYNSPLHF
14 | TRBJ2-2 | TRBV5-4 | CASSVESGTGELFF
12 | TRBJ1-2 | TRBV6-5 | CASSPSPWGYTF
14 | TRBJ1-5 | TRBV18 | CASSPGDRNQPQHF
11 | TRBJ1-1 | TRBV20-1 | CSASGRDEAFF
15 | TRBJ2-7 | TRBV5-7 | CASSLSSPPDYEQYF
14 | TRBJ2-5 | TRBV5-7 | CASSLGHYQETQYF
15 | TRBJ2-3 | TRBV29-1 | CSVVPDRGRTDTQYF
16 | TRBJ2-3 | TRBV13 | CASSSRTSQNTDTQYF
13 | TRBJ2-7 | TRBV5-4 | CASSPGLAYEQYF
12 | TRBJ1-2 | TRBV7-3 | CASSLTGYGYTF
14 | TRBJ1-5 | TRBV5-4 | CASSSPTSTQPQHF
16 | TRBJ2-2 | TRBV9 | CASSVRTSGNTGELFF
14 | TRBJ1-6 | TRBV27 | CASRGGGYNSPLHF
11 | TRBJ2-5 | TRBV28 | CASSSQETQYF
14 | TRBJ2-1 | TRBV11-3 | CASSLAQGVNEQFF
18 | TRBJ2-6 | TRBV5-1 | CASSLVGTGAPGANVLTF
14 | TRBJ2-7 | TRBV7-9 | CASHLAGGPDEQYF